This paragraph covers one T cell receptor (beta chain) sequence. No antigen is known for it. The data derive from a study of T-cell memory formation after mild COVID-19. Study-wide background: TCR clusters were mostly donor specific. Notes on the study in general: Clones that contracted from day 15 to 85 were balanced CD4/CD8, while later expanders leaned CD4+. There were some responding clones in pre-infection memory, which suggested that cross-reactive memory had joined.

TCRdb independently ran MiXCR on the 5' RACE reads; one entry per CDR3 protein. The table lists over 400,000 distinct CDR3 sequences, more than 20% of them singletons. Germline V gene sequence: CDR1 SGHDN, CDR2 FVKESK. This CDR3 comprises 14 residues. Trimming left V 3 bases short and J 3 bases short, with 9 bases between. The chain is built from TRBV14 and TRBJ2-1, with a tentative D call TRBD2 (5 bases). The source material was PBMCs or a T cell subset sorted from them (not recorded which). This sequence originates from an adult woman who had mild COVID-19 (a few samples of this study predate the infection). Cell type and time point are not known. The CDR3 bases are TGTGCCAGCAGCCAGCGGGTAAGCTACAATGAGCAGTTCTTC. As protein: CASSQRVSYNEQFF.